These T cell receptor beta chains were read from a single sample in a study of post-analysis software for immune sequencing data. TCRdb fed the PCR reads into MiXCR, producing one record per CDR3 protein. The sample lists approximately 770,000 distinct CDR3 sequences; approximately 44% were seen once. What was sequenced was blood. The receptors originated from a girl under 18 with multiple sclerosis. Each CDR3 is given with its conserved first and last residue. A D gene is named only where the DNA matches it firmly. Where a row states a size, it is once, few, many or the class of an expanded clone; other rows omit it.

CDR3 protein: CSALNLGTVNEQFF
CDR3 DNA: TGTAGTGCTCTTAACCTAGGGACTGTAAATGAGCAGTTCTTC
clone size: NA
CDR3 length: 14
J gene: TRBJ2-1
D gene: NA
V gene: TRBV20-1

CDR3 protein: CSVDSRGLNEQFF
CDR3 DNA: TGCAGCGTTGACTCCCGGGGGTTGAATGAGCAGTTCTTC
clone size: few
CDR3 length: 13
J gene: TRBJ2-1
D gene: NA
V gene: TRBV29-1

CDR3 protein: CASSSGQIEKDTQYF
CDR3 DNA: TGCGCCAGCAGCTCGGGACAGATTGAGAAAGATACGCAGTATTTT
clone size: NA
CDR3 length: 15
J gene: TRBJ2-3
D gene: TRBD1
V gene: TRBV5-1

CDR3 protein: CSARLIGLAGAQETQYF
CDR3 DNA: TGCAGTGCTAGACTCATCGGACTAGCGGGAGCCCAAGAGACCCAGTACTTC
clone size: NA
CDR3 length: 17
J gene: TRBJ2-5
D gene: TRBD2
V gene: TRBV20-1

CDR3 protein: CASSDGTVHGYTF
CDR3 DNA: TGTGCCAGCAGCGACGGGACAGTGCATGGCTACACCTTC
clone size: few
CDR3 length: 13
J gene: TRBJ1-2
D gene: TRBD1
V gene: TRBV9

CDR3 protein: CASSGGGLAENEQFF
CDR3 DNA: TGTGCCAGCAGTGGTGGGGGACTAGCGGAAAATGAGCAGTTCTTC
clone size: NA
CDR3 length: 15
J gene: TRBJ2-1
D gene: TRBD2
V gene: TRBV12-3/TRBV12-4

CDR3 protein: CASSLDETNPHEQFF
CDR3 DNA: TGTGCCAGCAGCTTAGACGAAACGAACCCCCATGAGCAGTTCTTC
clone size: NA
CDR3 length: 15
J gene: TRBJ2-1
D gene: NA
V gene: TRBV7-9

CDR3 protein: CATSRERGSQPQHF
CDR3 DNA: TGTGCCACCAGCAGAGAGAGAGGGTCTCAGCCCCAGCATTTT
clone size: NA
CDR3 length: 14
J gene: TRBJ1-5
D gene: NA
V gene: TRBV15

CDR3 protein: CASSFGLAQFF
CDR3 DNA: TGTGCCAGCAGTTTTGGGCTAGCTCAGTTCTTC
clone size: NA
CDR3 length: 11
J gene: TRBJ2-1
D gene: NA
V gene: TRBV27

CDR3 protein: CSAPRGSYYEQYF
CDR3 DNA: TGCAGTGCCCCTCGAGGCTCCTACTACGAGCAGTACTTC
clone size: NA
CDR3 length: 13
J gene: TRBJ2-7
D gene: NA
V gene: TRBV20-1

CDR3 protein: CASSRDTNYGYTF
CDR3 DNA: TGTGCCAGCAGCCGGGACACCAACTATGGCTACACCTTC
clone size: few
CDR3 length: 13
J gene: TRBJ1-2
D gene: NA
V gene: TRBV3-1

CDR3 protein: CSASPHDYPSYEQYF
CDR3 DNA: TGCAGTGCTAGCCCACATGACTATCCCTCCTACGAGCAGTACTTC
clone size: NA
CDR3 length: 15
J gene: TRBJ2-7
D gene: NA
V gene: TRBV20-1

CDR3 protein: CASSEMSGETQYF
CDR3 DNA: TGTGCCAGCAGTGAAATGAGCGGAGAGACCCAGTACTTC
clone size: NA
CDR3 length: 13
J gene: TRBJ2-5
D gene: NA
V gene: TRBV2

CDR3 protein: CASSPTGTTSTDTQYF
CDR3 DNA: TGTGCCAGCAGCCCCACCGGGACTACTAGCACAGATACGCAGTATTTT
clone size: NA
CDR3 length: 16
J gene: TRBJ2-3
D gene: TRBD2
V gene: TRBV7-3

CDR3 protein: CASSKEGSGSRETQYF
CDR3 DNA: TGTGCCAGCAGCAAAGAAGGTAGCGGGAGCAGGGAGACCCAGTACTTC
clone size: NA
CDR3 length: 16
J gene: TRBJ2-5
D gene: NA
V gene: TRBV21-1

CDR3 protein: CASSLRTSGSTGELFF
CDR3 DNA: TGTGCCAGCAGCCTCAGGACTAGCGGGAGCACCGGGGAGCTGTTTTTT
clone size: NA
CDR3 length: 16
J gene: TRBJ2-2
D gene: TRBD2
V gene: TRBV7-2

CDR3 protein: CSARDELTVVGELFF
CDR3 DNA: TGCAGTGCTAGAGATGAGCTCACGGTGGTCGGGGAGCTGTTTTTT
clone size: NA
CDR3 length: 15
J gene: TRBJ2-2
D gene: NA
V gene: TRBV20-1

CDR3 protein: CSVEDTPFSGGPPDTQYF
CDR3 DNA: TGCAGCGTTGAAGACACGCCCTTCTCGGGAGGGCCGCCAGATACGCAGTATTTT
clone size: NA
CDR3 length: 18
J gene: TRBJ2-3
D gene: TRBD2
V gene: TRBV29-1

CDR3 protein: CASSLGVGGIEYNEQFF
CDR3 DNA: TGTGCCAGCAGCTTAGGGGTAGGGGGGATTGAGTACAATGAGCAGTTCTTC
clone size: few
CDR3 length: 17
J gene: TRBJ2-1
D gene: NA
V gene: TRBV7-2

CDR3 protein: CASSVGAGSSYNEQFF
CDR3 DNA: TGTGCCAGCAGTGTCGGAGCGGGAAGCTCCTACAATGAGCAGTTCTTC
clone size: NA
CDR3 length: 16
J gene: TRBJ2-1
D gene: TRBD2
V gene: TRBV27

CDR3 protein: CTTSSLGGETQYF
CDR3 DNA: TGTACCACCAGCAGTCTTGGGGGAGAGACCCAGTACTTC
clone size: NA
CDR3 length: 13
J gene: TRBJ2-5
D gene: NA
V gene: TRBV15

CDR3 protein: CASTPRDTSSYEQYF
CDR3 DNA: TGTGCCAGCACCCCGAGGGACACGAGCTCCTACGAGCAGTACTTC
clone size: many
CDR3 length: 15
J gene: TRBJ2-7
D gene: NA
V gene: TRBV27

CDR3 protein: CASFGTPGNIQYF
CDR3 DNA: TGTGCCAGCTTCGGGACTCCAGGGAACATTCAGTACTTC
clone size: NA
CDR3 length: 13
J gene: TRBJ2-4
D gene: NA
V gene: TRBV27

CDR3 protein: CASSRPRTQYNEQFF
CDR3 DNA: TGTGCCAGCAGCCGACCGAGGACCCAATACAATGAGCAGTTCTTC
clone size: NA
CDR3 length: 15
J gene: TRBJ2-1
D gene: NA
V gene: TRBV12-3/TRBV12-4

CDR3 protein: CASSPPLAGGPHEQYF
CDR3 DNA: TGTGCCAGCAGTCCCCCACTAGCGGGAGGGCCCCACGAGCAGTACTTC
clone size: NA
CDR3 length: 16
J gene: TRBJ2-7
D gene: TRBD2
V gene: TRBV6-4

CDR3 protein: CASSLLRSEQYF
CDR3 DNA: TGTGCCAGCAGTCTCCTCCGGAGCGAGCAGTACTTC
clone size: NA
CDR3 length: 12
J gene: TRBJ2-7
D gene: NA
V gene: TRBV28

CDR3 protein: CAIKPDSANQETQYF
CDR3 DNA: TGTGCCATCAAGCCAGACAGCGCGAATCAAGAGACCCAGTACTTC
clone size: NA
CDR3 length: 15
J gene: TRBJ2-5
D gene: NA
V gene: TRBV10-3

CDR3 protein: CASSPKKTGFYEQYF
CDR3 DNA: TGTGCCAGCAGCCCCAAGAAAACAGGGTTCTACGAGCAGTACTTC
clone size: few
CDR3 length: 15
J gene: TRBJ2-7
D gene: NA
V gene: TRBV6-5

CDR3 protein: CASSQSGLPVIQYF
CDR3 DNA: TGTGCCAGCAGCCAGTCAGGACTCCCCGTAATCCAGTACTTC
clone size: few
CDR3 length: 14
J gene: TRBJ2-5
D gene: NA
V gene: TRBV14

CDR3 protein: CASSSYSLNNYGYTF
CDR3 DNA: TGTGCCAGCAGTTCATACAGCCTGAATAACTATGGCTACACCTTC
clone size: NA
CDR3 length: 15
J gene: TRBJ1-2
D gene: NA
V gene: TRBV28

CDR3 protein: CSVDEFQETQYF
CDR3 DNA: TGCAGCGTTGACGAGTTCCAAGAGACCCAGTACTTC
clone size: few
CDR3 length: 12
J gene: TRBJ2-5
D gene: NA
V gene: TRBV29-1

CDR3 protein: CASSRGQGDNEQYF
CDR3 DNA: TGTGCCAGCAGCCGGGGGCAGGGGGATAACGAGCAGTACTTC
clone size: NA
CDR3 length: 14
J gene: TRBJ2-7
D gene: NA
V gene: TRBV7-9

CDR3 protein: CASMAPPSGTFQETQYF
CDR3 DNA: TGTGCCAGCATGGCCCCCCCTAGCGGGACCTTCCAAGAGACCCAGTACTTC
clone size: NA
CDR3 length: 17
J gene: TRBJ2-5
D gene: TRBD2
V gene: TRBV6-1

CDR3 protein: CASSFRFHEQFF
CDR3 DNA: TGTGCCAGCAGCTTTCGATTCCATGAGCAGTTCTTC
clone size: few
CDR3 length: 12
J gene: TRBJ2-1
D gene: NA
V gene: TRBV7-2

CDR3 protein: CASNPLRDRSYEQYF
CDR3 DNA: TGTGCCAGCAACCCCCTCCGGGACAGGTCCTACGAGCAGTACTTC
clone size: NA
CDR3 length: 15
J gene: TRBJ2-7
D gene: TRBD1
V gene: TRBV6-6

CDR3 protein: CASSQDRAEDTQYF
CDR3 DNA: TGCGCCAGCAGCCAAGATCGGGCAGAAGATACGCAGTATTTT
clone size: few
CDR3 length: 14
J gene: TRBJ2-3
D gene: NA
V gene: TRBV4-3

CDR3 protein: CASSRQPQGQETQYF
CDR3 DNA: TGTGCCAGCTCACGACAACCACAGGGTCAAGAGACCCAGTACTTC
clone size: once
CDR3 length: 15
J gene: TRBJ2-5
D gene: NA
V gene: TRBV18

CDR3 protein: CASSQDLQGHIANYGYTF
CDR3 DNA: TGTGCCAGCAGCCAAGACCTGCAGGGGCATATAGCTAACTATGGCTACACCTTC
clone size: NA
CDR3 length: 18
J gene: TRBJ1-2
D gene: NA
V gene: TRBV4-2

CDR3 protein: CASSYSPLDTQYF
CDR3 DNA: TGTGCCAGCAGTTACTCCCCTCTGGATACGCAGTATTTT
clone size: NA
CDR3 length: 13
J gene: TRBJ2-3
D gene: NA
V gene: TRBV6-5

CDR3 protein: CSAATGGNEKLFF
CDR3 DNA: TGCAGCGCCGCTACAGGGGGCAATGAAAAACTGTTTTTT
clone size: once
CDR3 length: 13
J gene: TRBJ1-4
D gene: TRBD1
V gene: TRBV29-1

CDR3 protein: CASRSRTSGIFEQYF
CDR3 DNA: TGTGCCAGCAGGTCCCGGACTAGCGGGATCTTCGAGCAGTACTTC
clone size: once
CDR3 length: 15
J gene: TRBJ2-7
D gene: TRBD2
V gene: TRBV6-5

CDR3 protein: CASSLAHEKLFF
CDR3 DNA: TGTGCCAGCAGTTTAGCGCATGAAAAACTGTTTTTT
clone size: few
CDR3 length: 12
J gene: TRBJ1-4
D gene: NA
V gene: TRBV12-3/TRBV12-4

CDR3 protein: CASSLARDGTYEQYF
CDR3 DNA: TGTGCCAGCAGCTTAGCGCGGGACGGAACCTACGAGCAGTACTTC
clone size: few
CDR3 length: 15
J gene: TRBJ2-7
D gene: NA
V gene: TRBV7-6

CDR3 protein: CATSMRTSGANEQFF
CDR3 DNA: TGTGCCACCAGCATGCGGACTAGCGGGGCAAATGAGCAGTTCTTC
clone size: NA
CDR3 length: 15
J gene: TRBJ2-1
D gene: TRBD2
V gene: TRBV15

CDR3 protein: CASSFGSGTNEQFF
CDR3 DNA: TGCGCCAGCAGCTTTGGTAGCGGGACAAATGAGCAGTTCTTC
clone size: NA
CDR3 length: 14
J gene: TRBJ2-1
D gene: TRBD2
V gene: TRBV5-1